The TCR beta chain under discussion was sequenced for a study of shared clonotypes between healthy human individuals. Study results and caveats: Clonotypes shared by all four sorted-subset donors had higher generation probabilities than non-shared clonotypes. Incomplete sequencing of sorted subsets was indicated by rarefaction despite large depth.

Trimming shortened V by 4 bases and J by 4 bases, and 17 bases separated the two germline ends. Germline CDR1 SGDLS, CDR2 YYNGEE. The CDR3 covers 15 residues. Some clones are missing from TCRdb's copy, which holds only in-frame ones; the method was immunoSEQ multiplex PCR. Of roughly 2.5 million clones listed, more than 90% are singletons. Concerning this clone: The antigen is unknown.

The sample comprised naive CD4+ T cells sorted from blood. Subset in this sample: CD45RA+ positively selected. This sequence originates from a man aged 18 to 29 in good health. The V and J genes are TRBV9 and TRBJ1-1; a possible D gene is TRBD1 (6 bases). The CDR3 nucleotides are TGTGCCAGCAGCCCCGCCGGGGGGGCAGTCACTGAAGCTTTCTTT. This gives the protein CASSPAGGAVTEAFF.